The 29 T cell receptor beta chains below all came from one sample that was sequenced in a study of breast tumors, draining lymph nodes, adjacent tissues. Samples came from axillary lymph nodes draining the breast cancer. TCRdb passed the multiplex PCR reads through MiXCR, listing each CDR3 protein once. The sample holds fewer than 150,000 distinct CDR3 sequences; 21% are singletons and the top ten take about 2.2%. Specimen: axillary lymph node tissue. These receptors were obtained from a female donor with breast cancer. Some clones in this sample may be carry-over from other donors' samples.

This chain connects TRBV7-8 to TRBJ2-1; 13 positions match TRBD2. The CDR3 length is 15 residues. J gave up 9 bases and V 4 bases, and 6 bases lay outside the gene matches. Germline CDR1 reads SGHVS; CDR2 reads FQNEAQ. CDR3 sequence: CASSSGLAGVSEQFF. DNA of the CDR3: TGTGCCAGCAGCTCCGGACTAGCGGGAGTTAGTGAGCAGTTCTTC.

The rearrangement joins TRBV12-3 or TRBV12-4 to TRBJ2-4; no definite D call. V lost 4 bases, J lost 2 bases, and 6 bases lay in between. The CDR3 runs to 13 residues. The CDR3 here is CASSSGPKNIQYF. The CDR3 DNA reads as TGTGCCAGCAGTTCCGGGCCCAAAAACATTCAGTACTTC.

Ten or more counts support this clonotype. The chain employs TRBV7-2 and TRBJ1-4; no clear D. Germline loops: CDR1 SGHTA, CDR2 FQGNSA. Trimming stripped 3 bases from V and 0 bases from J, with 14 bases between. The CDR3 is 17 residues long. The CDR3, as DNA: TGTGCCAGCAGCTTGAGCCCTTTTTCGGCAACTAATGAAAAACTGTTTTTT. Residues: CASSLSPFSATNEKLFF.

This clonotype was found many times. DNA of the CDR3: TGCAGTGCCAGCAGGCTCCCCGCGTCGTCTACTAATGAAAAACTGTTTTTT. It encodes CSASRLPASSTNEKLFF. The chain recombines TRBV20-1 with TRBJ1-4; the D is unclear. Germline assignment: CDR1 DFQATT and CDR2 SNEGSKA (reference sequence). Trimming stripped 6 bases from V and 2 bases from J, with 22 bases between. The CDR3 is 17 amino acids.

This chain links TRBV19 with TRBJ2-2; D not certain. The CDR3 runs to 14 residues. Germline values: CDR1 LNHDA, CDR2 SQIVND (reference sequence). The V end lost 6 bases, the J end lost 4 bases, and 12 bases lay between the germline ends. The CDR3 here is CASRKGRPTGELFF. The CDR3 bases are TGTGCCAGTAGAAAAGGACGTCCCACCGGGGAGCTGTTTTTT.

This clonotype was counted at least ten times. The chain is built from TRBV4-1 and TRBJ2-3; D unresolved. The ends were cut back, 1 base at V and 2 bases at J, with 13 bases in the middle. Looked up from germline, CDR1 is MGHRA and CDR2 is YSYEKL. CDR3 length equals 16 residues. This CDR3 reads CASSQAWLGNTDTQYF. CDR3 nucleotide sequence: TGCGCCAGCAGCCAAGCGTGGCTAGGGAACACAGATACGCAGTATTTT.

This rearrangement joins TRBV6-1 to TRBJ1-5; possible D gene TRBD1, 6 bases. V dropped 6 bases and J dropped 2 bases, with 14 bases sitting between them. CDR3 size: 15 residues. In germline, CDR1 is MNHNS, CDR2 SASEGT. Here the CDR3 reads CASSLQGVGNQPQHF. For the CDR3, the DNA is TGTGCCAGCAGCCTACAGGGTGTGGGCAATCAGCCCCAGCATTTT.

This clonotype was picked up many times. The chain employs TRBV7-8 and TRBJ2-2; tentative D call: TRBD1 (6 bases). The CDR3 consists of 16 residues. Trimming removed 5 bases at V and 6 bases at J, with 19 bases between. Per the germline V gene, CDR1 is SGHVS and CDR2 is FQNEAQ. The CDR3 spells CASSRGGRERPGELFF. The CDR3 DNA reads as TGTGCCAGCAGCCGAGGGGGTCGAGAGCGTCCCGGGGAGCTGTTTTTT.

In regard to this clonotype: Germline and junction disagree at one end, which may indicate a read error. This chain joins TRBV7-9 and TRBJ1-2, with D uncertain. CDR1 is SEHNR and CDR2 is FQNEAQ in the germline V gene (reference sequence). This CDR3 comprises 12 residues. This chain's CDR3 is CASSSLDYGYIF. The CDR3, as DNA: TGTGCCAGCAGCTCTCTTGACTATGGCTACATCTTC. Variable domain in full (rest from reference TRBV7-9 and TRBJ1-2): DTGVSQNPRHKITKRGQNVTFRCDPISEHNRLYWYRQTLGQGPEFLTYFQNEAQLEKSRLLSDRFSAERPKGSFSTLEIQRTEQGDSAMYLCASSSLDYGYIFGSGTRLTVV.

This clonotype showed up many times. The chain employs TRBV20-1 and TRBJ2-1, with a possible D match to TRBD2 (5 bases). Trimming shortened V by 5 bases and J by 1 base, and 12 bases separated the two germline ends. CDR3 length equals 14 residues. CDR1 DFQATT and CDR2 SNEGSKA come from the germline V gene (reference sequence). The CDR3 spells CSALDFGSYNEQFF. The DNA for the CDR3 is TGCAGTGCTCTGGACTTTGGTTCCTACAATGAGCAGTTCTTC.

V is TRBV27 and J is TRBJ2-7; D remains unclear. This CDR3 is 13 amino acids long. V was shortened by 4 bases and J by 4 bases, with 11 bases between the two germline ends. Germline lookup yields CDR1 MNHEY and CDR2 SMNVEV (reference sequence). In DNA form, the CDR3 reads TGTGCCAGCAGTTGCGGCCAAAATTACGAGCAGTACTTC. It yields the protein CASSCGQNYEQYF.

The table lists this clonotype with many counts. This CDR3 reads CASSQEGSNQPQHF. The CDR3 nucleotides read TGCGCCAGCAGCCAAGAAGGAAGCAATCAGCCCCAGCATTTT. This chain joins TRBV4-1 and TRBJ1-5; D unresolved. The CDR3 length is 14 residues. The V and J ends lost 0 bases and 1 base respectively, with 4 bases between them. Germline CDR1 is MGHRA and CDR2 is YSYEKL.

This clonotype came up a few times. The chain couples TRBV20-1 to TRBJ2-7, with 13 bases aligning to TRBD2. Losses at the gene ends were 0 bases for V and 4 bases for J; bases not matched to a gene: 3. Germline loops: CDR1 DFQATT, CDR2 SNEGSKA (reference sequence). This CDR3 is 15 amino acids long. In DNA, the CDR3 is TGCAGTGCTAGAGAACTAGCGGGAGGGTCTTACGAGCAGTACTTC. Protein: CSARELAGGSYEQYF.

This clonotype was detected many times. The chain recombines TRBV7-3 with TRBJ2-2; no clear D. The V and J ends lost 2 bases and 4 bases respectively, with 8 bases between them. The CDR3 is 14 amino acids. CDR1 is SGHTA, CDR2 FQGTGA, per germline. In DNA, the CDR3 is TGTGCCAGCAGCTTATCGGGCAGCACCGGGGAGCTGTTTTTT. Translating gives CASSLSGSTGELFF.

This clonotype was observed at least ten times. The V gene is TRBV6-1, the J gene TRBJ2-7; 12 bases line up with TRBD2. The CDR3 spans 14 residues. Germline values: CDR1 MNHNS, CDR2 SASEGT. V dropped 7 bases and J dropped 4; count of bases not matched to a gene: 5. The CDR3 DNA sequence: TGTGCCAGCACTTTGACTAGCGGGAGTTACGAGCAGTACTTC. Residues: CASTLTSGSYEQYF.

This clonotype was recorded at least ten times. The chain employs TRBV9 and TRBJ2-2, with unresolved D. V lost 0 bases and J lost 6, with 6 bases in between. Germline V lookup: CDR1 SGDLS, CDR2 YYNGEE. This CDR3 has 13 amino acids. CDR3 DNA: TGTGCCAGCAGCGTAGGTGAACCCGGGGAGCTGTTTTTT. Translation gives CASSVGEPGELFF. Complete variable domain (other parts from reference TRBV9 and TRBJ2-2): DSGVTQTPKHLITATGQRVTLRCSPRSGDLSVYWYQQSLDQGLQFLIQYYNGEERAKGNILERFSAQQFPDLHSELNLSSLELGDSALYFCASSVGEPGELFFGEGSRLTVL.

The sample holds a few counts of this clonotype. This may arise from a read error, as a much more abundant clone is one base away. This chain connects TRBV4-2 to TRBJ2-7; 7 bases are shared with TRBD2. V was clipped by 2 bases and J by 0 bases; unmatched bases: 7. CDR1 and CDR2 from the germline V gene are LGHNA and YNFKEQ. There are 16 residues in the CDR3. The CDR3: CASSQSLVAGSYEQYF. For the CDR3, the DNA is TGTGCCAGCAGCCAATCCCTCGTAGCGGGCTCCTACGAGCAGTACTTC.

This clonotype was seen many times. The chain couples TRBV10-2 to TRBJ1-3; D remains unclear. Per germline, CDR1 WSHSY and CDR2 SAAADI. V gave up 4 bases and J gave up 0 bases, with 4 bases separating them. This CDR3 is 13 amino acids long. CDR3 amino acids: CASSAGSGNTIYF. Here the CDR3 DNA reads TGCGCCAGCAGTGCTGGCTCTGGAAACACCATATATTTT.

At least ten counts were recorded for this clonotype. V is TRBV9 and J is TRBJ2-7; the D gene is possibly TRBD2 (6 bases). Per germline, CDR1 SGDLS and CDR2 YYNGEE. Between the trimmed V and J ends, which lost 3 bases and 0 bases, there was a span of 13 bases. The CDR3 contains 15 residues. The CDR3 region has the DNA TGTGCCAGCAGCGGGACGGACTACTTCTCCTACGAGCAGTACTTC. This sequence encodes CASSGTDYFSYEQYF.

This chain connects TRBV5-1 to TRBJ2-3; 16 nucleotides match TRBD2. V gave up 3 bases and J gave up 6 bases; unmatched junction bases: 7. Per the germline V gene, CDR1 is SGHRS and CDR2 is YFSETQ. The CDR3 totals 17 residues. The DNA of the CDR3 is TGCGCCAGCAGCTCGGGACTAGCGGGAGGGTTCACGGATACGCAGTATTTT. It yields the protein CASSSGLAGGFTDTQYF.

Worth noting for this clonotype: The conserved final phenylalanine or tryptophan is absent from the CDR3, which likely points to a read error. The V and J genes are TRBV6-1 and TRBJ1-2; TRBD1 matches 7 bases. Germline V gives CDR1 MNHNS, CDR2 SASEGT. CDR3 length: 13 amino acids. The trim removed 10 bases at V and 8 bases at J, leaving 13 bases unmatched. Here the CDR3 reads CATLQGVRNGYTL. The CDR3 DNA sequence: TGTGCCACTCTTCAGGGGGTTAGGAACGGCTACACCCTC.

This clonotype occurred many times. V and J are TRBV7-9 and TRBJ2-1, with D unresolved. The CDR3 is made up of 14 amino acids. The germline CDR1 and CDR2 sequences are SEHNR and FQNEAQ (reference sequence). The ends were cut back, 4 bases at V and 3 bases at J, with 10 bases in the middle. Here the CDR3 DNA reads TGTGCCAGCAGCTCGAGATACGACTACAATGAGCAGTTCTTC. Its translation: CASSSRYDYNEQFF.

The table lists this clonotype with many counts. V gene TRBV5-1 combines with J gene TRBJ2-2; 8 bases agree with TRBD1. The CDR3 length is 13 residues. The trim removed 5 bases at V and 5 bases at J, leaving 2 bases unmatched. Germline loops: CDR1 SGHRS, CDR2 YFSETQ. CDR3 amino acids: CASRRTGTGELFF. As DNA, the CDR3 is TGCGCCAGCAGGCGGACAGGGACCGGGGAGCTGTTTTTT.

The sample holds many counts of this clonotype. The chain is built from TRBV12-3 or TRBV12-4 and TRBJ2-1; 7 nucleotides agree with TRBD2. Germline trimming cut 3 bases from V and 10 bases from J; bases unmatched to any gene: 9. This CDR3 comprises 14 residues. CDR3 in DNA: TGTGCCAGCAGTTTCCGGACTAGTTCAGCCGAGCAGTTCTTC. This sequence encodes CASSFRTSSAEQFF.

This clonotype was observed a single time. One junction end disagrees with the germline gene, perhaps due to a read error. This rearrangement joins TRBV27 to TRBJ2-3, with unresolved D. The length of the CDR3 is 15 residues. Germline-derived CDR1 and CDR2 are MNHEY and SMNVEV (reference sequence). In nucleotides, the CDR3 is TGTGCCGGCAGTCCTCGAAGGACCCTGCCAGATACGCAGTATTTT. This translates into CAGSPRRTLPDTQYF.

This clonotype was observed a few times. J is TRBJ2-1 and V is TRBV6-6; no reliable D call. CDR3 length: 16 amino acids. Germline V gene lookup returns CDR1 MNHNY and CDR2 SVGAGI (reference sequence). V lost 4 bases and J lost 0, with 13 bases in between. In DNA, the CDR3 is TGTGCCAGCAGTTTAGAAAGGCTCAGCTCCTACAATGAGCAGTTCTTC. It codes for CASSLERLSSYNEQFF.

J is TRBJ1-3 and V is TRBV11-2; TRBD1 matches 7 bases. CDR1 is SGHAT, CDR2 FQNNGV, per germline. CDR3 length equals 16 residues. V trimming: 1 base; J trimming: 7 bases; junction bases outside the gene matches: 10. CDR3 residues: CASSLGRQGQSNTIYF. The CDR3 coding sequence is TGTGCCAGCAGCTTAGGTCGACAGGGCCAGAGTAACACCATATATTTT.

A word on this clonotype: A much larger clone lies one base from this, so it may be a read error. This CDR3 is CAVSPGQGYLNYGYTF. The CDR3 DNA reads TGTGCCGTCAGTCCGGGACAGGGTTACCTTAACTATGGCTACACCTTC. V gene TRBV10-3 combines with J gene TRBJ1-2; 9 nucleotides align to TRBD1. Germline V gives CDR1 ENHRY, CDR2 SYGVKD. This CDR3 is 16 amino acids long.

Of note for this clonotype: Since a much larger clone is just one base distant, this may be a read error. V is TRBV19 and J is TRBJ2-1; 8 positions match TRBD1. CDR1 LNHDA and CDR2 SQIVND come from the germline V gene (reference sequence). The length of the CDR3 is 17 residues. This chain's CDR3 is CASSISFRGPSYDEQFF. DNA of the CDR3: TGTGCCAGTAGTATAAGCTTCAGGGGGCCCTCCTACGATGAGCAGTTCTTC.